The 17 T cell receptor beta chains in this list originate from one sample, sequenced in a study of early T cells in non-severe SARS-CoV-2 infection. TCRdb reprocessed the 5' RACE reads via MiXCR and lists one record per CDR3 protein. The sample has approximately 120,000 distinct CDR3 sequences, about 15% seen once. The sequenced sample consisted of whole blood. These receptors came from an adult who was a healthcare worker with PCR-confirmed SARS-CoV-2 infection or an uninfected control (not recorded which).

This clonotype was recorded at least ten times. V gene TRBV3-1 combines with J gene TRBJ2-3; D possibly corresponds to TRBD1 (5 bases). Trimming removed 3 bases from V and 8 bases from J, with 12 bases in between. The CDR3 consists of 13 residues. Germline CDR1 LGHDT, CDR2 YNNKEL (reference sequence). The CDR3 DNA follows: TGTGCCAGCAGCCAGGACACAGTGAGTACGCAGTATTTT. This gives the protein CASSQDTVSTQYF.

The chain carries TRBV15 and TRBJ2-2; D possibly matches TRBD1 or TRBD2 (5 bases each). Germline CDR1 LNHNV, CDR2 YYDKDF (reference sequence). The CDR3 is 13 amino acids. V was clipped by 8 bases and J by 0 bases, with 7 bases between them. The CDR3 loop reads CATGTANTGELFF. In DNA, the CDR3 is TGTGCCACCGGGACGGCGAACACCGGGGAGCTGTTTTTT.

This clonotype occurred many times. The chain employs TRBV6-6 and TRBJ2-7; the match to TRBD2 covers 10 bases. V shed 7 bases and J 4 bases; nucleotides not matched to a gene: 4. Germline V gene data show CDR1 as MNHNY and CDR2 as SVGAGI (reference sequence). There are 13 residues in the CDR3. The CDR3 loop reads CASTPLAGYEQYF. The CDR3 nucleotides read TGTGCCAGCACCCCACTAGCGGGGTACGAGCAGTACTTC.

The chain carries TRBV20-1 and TRBJ2-7; TRBD1 matches 8 bases. This CDR3 contains 14 residues. Trimming at V came to 3 bases and at J to 5 bases, leaving 9 bases not matched to a gene. CDR1 and CDR2 (germline): DFQATT, SNEGSKA (reference sequence). CDR3 sequence: CSARWGQDYHEQYF. CDR3 sequence (DNA): TGCAGTGCTAGGTGGGGACAGGATTATCACGAGCAGTACTTC.

There are a few counts of this clonotype. The chain is built from TRBV20-1 and TRBJ2-1; tentatively, D is TRBD2 (5 bases). This CDR3 is built from 15 residues. Germline CDR1 is DFQATT and CDR2 is SNEGSKA (reference sequence). Trimming stripped 6 bases from V and 0 bases from J, with 15 bases between. The CDR3 loop reads CSAPRRGSSYNEQFF. The CDR3 DNA sequence: TGCAGTGCACCCCGACGAGGGAGCTCCTACAATGAGCAGTTCTTC.

The CDR3 DNA reads TGTGCCAGCAGTTTCGTTGGACAGGCGGGTAATCAGCCCCAGCATTTT. Translation gives CASSFVGQAGNQPQHF. This rearrangement joins TRBV27 to TRBJ1-5, with 7 positions matching TRBD1. CDR3 length: 16 residues. The J segment lost 4 bases and the V segment lost 3 bases, leaving 9 bases of the junction unmatched. Germline CDR1 and CDR2: MNHEY and SMNVEV (reference sequence).

The count of this clonotype is one. The chain is built from TRBV7-9 and TRBJ1-1, with a weak D call TRBD1 (5 bases). From germline, CDR1 is SEHNR and CDR2 FQNEAQ (reference sequence). V was shortened by 5 bases and J by 0 bases, with 16 bases between the two germline ends. The CDR3 consists of 16 residues. Written as DNA, the CDR3 is TGTGCCAGCAGCCCAAGGGGCCAAGGAATGAACACTGAAGCTTTCTTT. This sequence encodes CASSPRGQGMNTEAFF.

The gene calls are TRBV7-2 and TRBJ2-3; unclear D gene. Between the trimmed V and J ends, which lost 9 bases and 5 bases, there was a span of 9 bases. The CDR3 contains 11 residues. Germline V lookup: CDR1 SGHTA, CDR2 FQGNSA. CDR3 sequence (DNA): TGTGCCAGGTCAATCCGAGATACGCAGTATTTT. It translates to CARSIRDTQYF.

This clonotype appeared many times. The chain combines TRBV5-1 with TRBJ1-2, with D hard to call. V lost 2 bases, J lost 2 bases, and 10 bases lay in between. CDR1 is SGHRS, CDR2 YFSETQ, per germline. The CDR3 is 14 amino acids. The CDR3 protein is CASSLAERNYGYTF. The CDR3 region has the DNA TGCGCCAGCAGCTTAGCGGAGAGGAACTATGGCTACACCTTC.

This clonotype was found a few times. V gene TRBV6-1 combines with J gene TRBJ2-3; D not certain. Germline values: CDR1 MNHNS, CDR2 SASEGT. Deletions cut 6 bases from V and 6 bases from J, with 19 bases between. The CDR3 covers 15 residues. The CDR3 nucleotides are TGTGCCAGCAGCCGATCCCCAAAGGATGGGGATACGCAGTATTTT. It yields the protein CASSRSPKDGDTQYF.

This clonotype was observed a few times. CDR3 nucleotide sequence: TGTGCCACCAGTACCGACAGGGGACGAAGTCAGCCCCAGCATTTT. It is translated as CATSTDRGRSQPQHF. The V and J genes are TRBV15 and TRBJ1-5; 8 bases align to TRBD1. This CDR3 region has 15 residues. CDR1 and CDR2 (germline): LNHNV, YYDKDF (reference sequence). The V segment lost 6 bases and the J segment 6 bases; nucleotides outside the gene matches: 10. Looking up the rest from reference TRBV15 and TRBJ1-5 gives the full variable domain: DAMVIQNPRYQVTQFGKPVTLSCSQTLNHNVMYWYQQKSSQAPKLLFHYYDKDFNNEADTPDNFQSRRPNTSFCFLDIRSPGLGDTAMYLCATSTDRGRSQPQHFGDGTRLSIL.

This clonotype showed up just a few times. The chain carries TRBV5-1 and TRBJ1-2; possibly TRBD1 for D (6 bases). The CDR3 runs 13 residues. Germline V gene lookup returns CDR1 SGHRS and CDR2 YFSETQ. Trimming took off 0 bases at V and 6 bases at J, with 9 bases between the two ends. The CDR3 loop is CASSLGRTDGYTF. Here the CDR3 DNA reads TGCGCCAGCAGCTTGGGGAGGACAGATGGCTACACCTTC.

The chain links TRBV6-6 to TRBJ2-3; TRBD2 aligns across 10 bases. Germline trimming cut 8 bases from V and 1 base from J; bases unmatched to any gene: 6. Germline V gene data show CDR1 as MNHNY and CDR2 as SVGAGI (reference sequence). There are 15 residues in the CDR3. The DNA for the CDR3 is TGTGCCAGCGGAAGCGGGGGGGCCGGCACAGATACGCAGTATTTT. Translated: CASGSGGAGTDTQYF.

This clonotype was counted a few times. The genes are TRBV21-1 and TRBJ1-5; the D call in the table, TRBD1, was not verified against the DNA. TRBV21-1 has pseudogene status. There are 13 residues in the CDR3. For the CDR3, the DNA is TGTGCCAGCAGCAAACTACAGGGGCAGCCCCAGCATTTT. Residues: CASSKLQGQPQHF.

At least ten counts were recorded for this clonotype. This chain connects TRBV5-1 to TRBJ1-5; D call uncertain. The V end lost 4 bases, the J end lost 5 bases, and 16 bases lay between the germline ends. The CDR3 is 15 amino acids. Germline assignment: CDR1 SGHRS and CDR2 YFSETQ. This CDR3 is CASSLSGEGYQPQHF. In nucleotides, the CDR3 is TGCGCCAGCAGCCTGTCCGGGGAGGGATATCAGCCCCAGCATTTT. The variable domain in full, with the rest retrieved from reference TRBV5-1 and TRBJ1-5, is KAGVTQTPRYLIKTRGQQVTLSCSPISGHRSVSWYQQTPGQGLQFLFEYFSETQRNKGNFPGRFSGRQFSNSRSEMNVSTLELGDSALYLCASSLSGEGYQPQHFGDGTRLSIL.

This clonotype was seen once. This sequence joins TRBV29-1 and TRBJ1-2; maybe TRBD1 (5 bases). Germline V CDR1 and CDR2: SQVTM, ANQGSEA. Deletions cut 2 bases from V and 5 bases from J, with 15 bases between. This CDR3 comprises 14 residues. The CDR3 DNA is TGCAGCGTTGAAAGGGGATCGGGCTTTTATGGCTACACCTTC. This codes for CSVERGSGFYGYTF.

Only a few counts were recorded for this clonotype. This chain uses TRBV7-3 with TRBJ2-5; D is uncertain. CDR3 size: 14 residues. Germline V lookup: CDR1 SGHTA, CDR2 FQGTGA. Deletions cut 1 base from V and 0 bases from J, with 6 bases between. CDR3 coding DNA: TGTGCCAGCAGCTTAAGTGGATACCAAGAGACCCAGTACTTC. It codes for CASSLSGYQETQYF.